This T cell receptor (beta chain) was obtained from a study of cytomegalovirus exposure and HLA in healthy donors. The overall study: Earlier results showed some 120 million unique TCR beta sequences derived from about 179 million T cells. Study-wide findings and caveats: Within an earlier analysis, most TCR beta V segments proved productive either about 87% or about 30% of the time. Later findings reportedly placed an Asian-associated ancestry cluster below the approximately 670-donor mean for N-insertions. Presence/absence analyses assumed roughly uniform sequencing depth across donors, which may not hold.

This clone occurred a few times. The antigen is unknown. V dropped 8 bases and J dropped 10 bases, with 20 bases sitting between them. There are 14 residues in the CDR3. Germline V gives CDR1 MDHEN, CDR2 SYDVKM. Amplification used 60 Vbeta primers and 13 Jbeta primers. TCRdb's table, derived via immunoSEQ multiplex PCR, lists solely in-frame clones and lacks some. This table holds around 110,000 clones, roughly 9% found once. Source material: PBMCs. J is TRBJ1-4 and V is TRBV28; D remains ambiguous. This receptor was obtained from a man younger than 40 in good health and CMV-seronegative. The CDR3 coding sequence is TGTGCCAGCGGTTCGACGAGGCACGGAGCAAAACTGTTTTTT. It codes for CASGSTRHGAKLFF.